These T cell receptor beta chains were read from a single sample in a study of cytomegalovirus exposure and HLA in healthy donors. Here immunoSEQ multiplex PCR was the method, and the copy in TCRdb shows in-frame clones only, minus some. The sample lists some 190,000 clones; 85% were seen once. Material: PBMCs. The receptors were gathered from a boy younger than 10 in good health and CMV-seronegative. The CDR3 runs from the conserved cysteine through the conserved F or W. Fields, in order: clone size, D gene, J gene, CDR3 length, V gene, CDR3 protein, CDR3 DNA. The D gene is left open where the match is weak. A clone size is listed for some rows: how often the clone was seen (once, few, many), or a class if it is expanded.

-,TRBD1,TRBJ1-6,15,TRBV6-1,CASTDLGVTGNPLHF,TGTGCCAGCACCGACCTGGGGGTGACAGGGAACCCCCTCCACTTT
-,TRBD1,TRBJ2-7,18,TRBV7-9,CASSPPGTGRSIKGEQYF,TGTGCCAGCAGCCCTCCCGGGACAGGGCGATCTATAAAGGGCGAGCAGTACTTC
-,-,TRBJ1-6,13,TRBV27,CASSSTYGSPLHF,TGTGCCAGCAGTTCTACTTACGGTTCACCCCTCCACTTT
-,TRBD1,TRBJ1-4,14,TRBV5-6,CASSGGQISEKLFF,TGTGCCAGCAGCGGGGGACAGATCTCTGAAAAACTGTTTTTT
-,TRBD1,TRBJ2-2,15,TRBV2,CASSERGLGTGELFF,TGTGCCAGCAGTGAAAGGGGGCTTGGCACCGGGGAGCTGTTTTTT
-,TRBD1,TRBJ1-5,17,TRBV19,CASSTARGRGTSSTQHF,TGTGCCAGTAGTACCGCCCGAGGCAGGGGGACTTCTTCGACCCAGCATTTT
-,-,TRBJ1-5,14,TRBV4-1,CASSQEGDNQPQHF,TGCGCCAGCAGCCAAGAGGGAGATAATCAGCCCCAGCATTTT
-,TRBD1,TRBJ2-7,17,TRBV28,CASSAVGQGSSSYEQYF,TGTGCCAGCAGTGCCGTCGGACAGGGCTCAAGCTCCTACGAGCAGTACTTC
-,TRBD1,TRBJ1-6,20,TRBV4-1,CASSQDPPGGQGKYNSPLHF,TGCGCCAGCAGCCAAGACCCCCCAGGGGGCCAGGGGAAATATAATTCACCCCTCCACTTT
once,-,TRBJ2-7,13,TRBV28,CASSLTALGEQYF,TGTGCCAGCAGTCTGACAGCCTTGGGGGAGCAGTACTTC
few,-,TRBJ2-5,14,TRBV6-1,CASSVPDIQETQYF,TGTGCCAGCAGTGTACCGGACATTCAAGAGACCCAGTACTTC
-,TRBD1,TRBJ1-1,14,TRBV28,CASSPGTENTEAFF,TGTGCCAGCAGTCCCGGGACAGAGAACACTGAAGCTTTCTTT
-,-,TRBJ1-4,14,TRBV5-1,CASSLQGFDEKLFF,TGCGCCAGCAGCTTACAGGGATTCGATGAAAAACTGTTTTTT
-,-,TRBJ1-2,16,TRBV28,CASNPLGGLEGYGYTF,TGTGCCAGCAACCCCCTCGGAGGGTTGGAGGGCTATGGCTACACCTTC
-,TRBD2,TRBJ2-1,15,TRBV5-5,CATYPGTSGASEQFF,TGTGCCACCTACCCCGGGACTAGCGGGGCTAGTGAGCAGTTCTTC
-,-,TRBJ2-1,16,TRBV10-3,CAISESLAVGSNEQFF,TGTGCCATCAGTGAGTCCTTAGCGGTAGGTTCCAATGAGCAGTTCTTC
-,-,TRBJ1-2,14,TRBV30,CASPGGQGPGGYTF,TGTGCCTCCCCGGGGGGGCAGGGCCCTGGGGGCTACACCTTC
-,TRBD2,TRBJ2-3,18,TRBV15,CATSRVRVVAGGTDTQYF,TGTGCCACCAGCAGAGTTCGGGTGGTCGCGGGGGGCACAGATACGCAGTATTTT
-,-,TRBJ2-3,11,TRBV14,CASSRLDTQYF,TGTGCCAGCAGCCGTCTAGATACGCAGTATTTT
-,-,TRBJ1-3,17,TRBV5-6,CASSLPGHSVSGNTIYF,TGTGCCAGCAGCCTACCGGGACATTCCGTCTCTGGAAACACCATATATTTT
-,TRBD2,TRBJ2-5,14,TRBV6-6,CASSTSGAQETQYF,TGTGCCAGCAGCACTAGCGGGGCCCAAGAGACCCAGTACTTC